The TCR beta chain described here comes from a study of shared clonotypes between healthy human individuals. Deep was the level at which the assay was run. The sorted-subset replicate PCRs were given around 190 ng DNA, which is tens of thousands of T cell genomes. Sequencing was performed with immunoSEQ multiplex PCR; in TCRdb, only in-frame clones are kept and a portion is missing. The sample holds approximately 2.5 million clones, approximately 93% seen once. On this clone: Antigen: not known.

Points from the study as a whole: The expectation was that sequencing depth would affect clonotype sharing among donors. Sorted-subset samples were not fully sequenced, rarefaction indicated.

Trimming left V 0 bases short and J 5 bases short, with 15 bases between. CDR1 is SGHNT and CDR2 is YYREEE in the germline V gene (reference sequence). This CDR3 has 15 residues. This receptor was taken from a man aged 18 to 30 in good health. Some clones in this sample may be carry-over from other donors' samples. Sequencing input: naive CD4+ T cells from PBMCs. Subset specified: CD45RA+ positively selected. The V and J genes are TRBV5-4 and TRBJ2-7; tentative D call: TRBD2 (7 bases). CDR3 region: CASSLGGGQGNEQYF. CDR3 nucleotide sequence: TGTGCCAGCAGCTTGGGGGGAGGGCAGGGGAACGAGCAGTACTTC.